This TCR beta chain stems from a study of chemoradiotherapy in HPV16-positive cancers. TCRdb keeps only in-frame clones here, not all; method: immunoSEQ multiplex PCR. The sample includes about 10,000 clones, over 60% of them seen just once. This clone was observed once. This clonotype was sampled from a human donor with HPV-associated anogenital cancer. This specimen consisted of tumor tissue, obtained from a patient who underwent chemoradiotherapy.

CDR3 loop: CASSLERGQAKNIQYF. DNA of the CDR3: TGTGCCAGCAGCTTAGAGAGAGGGCAGGCCAAAAACATTCAGTACTTC. V and J are TRBV11-2 and TRBJ2-4; possible D gene TRBD2, 5 bases. From germline, CDR1 is SGHAT and CDR2 FQNNGV. CDR3 length: 16 residues. Trimming left V 0 bases short and J 1 base short, with 10 bases between.